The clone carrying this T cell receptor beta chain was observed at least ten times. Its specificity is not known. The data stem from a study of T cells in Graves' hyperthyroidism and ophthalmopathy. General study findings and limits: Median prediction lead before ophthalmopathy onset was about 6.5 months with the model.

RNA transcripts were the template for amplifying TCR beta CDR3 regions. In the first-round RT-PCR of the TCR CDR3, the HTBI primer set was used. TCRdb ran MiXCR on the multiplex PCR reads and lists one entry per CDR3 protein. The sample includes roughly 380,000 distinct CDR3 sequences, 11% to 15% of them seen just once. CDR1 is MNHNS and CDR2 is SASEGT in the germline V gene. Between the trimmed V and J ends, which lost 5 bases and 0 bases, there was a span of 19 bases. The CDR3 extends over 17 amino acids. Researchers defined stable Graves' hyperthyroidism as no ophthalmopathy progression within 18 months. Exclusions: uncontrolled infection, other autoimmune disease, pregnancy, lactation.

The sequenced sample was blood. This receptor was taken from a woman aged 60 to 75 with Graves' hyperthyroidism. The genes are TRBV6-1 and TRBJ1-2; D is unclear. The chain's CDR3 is CASSYGVGRSSNYGYTF. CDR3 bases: TGTGCCAGCAGTTACGGGGTGGGCAGGTCCTCTAACTATGGCTACACCTTC.